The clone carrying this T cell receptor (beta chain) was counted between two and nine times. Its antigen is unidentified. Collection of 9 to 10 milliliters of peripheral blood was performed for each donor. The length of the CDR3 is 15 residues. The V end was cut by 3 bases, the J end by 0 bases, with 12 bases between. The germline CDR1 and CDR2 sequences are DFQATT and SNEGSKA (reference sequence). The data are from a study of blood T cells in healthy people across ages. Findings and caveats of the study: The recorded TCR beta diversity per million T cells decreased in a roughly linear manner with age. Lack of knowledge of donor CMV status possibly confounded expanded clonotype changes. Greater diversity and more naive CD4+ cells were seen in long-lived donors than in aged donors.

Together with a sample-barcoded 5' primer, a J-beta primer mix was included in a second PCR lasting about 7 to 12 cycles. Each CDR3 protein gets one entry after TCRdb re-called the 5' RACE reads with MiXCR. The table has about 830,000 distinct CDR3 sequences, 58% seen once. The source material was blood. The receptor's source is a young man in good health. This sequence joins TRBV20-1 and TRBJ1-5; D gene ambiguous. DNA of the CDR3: TGCAGTGCTAGCCTGAGTGGGTATAGCAATCAGCCCCAGCATTTT. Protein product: CSASLSGYSNQPQHF.